This TCR beta chain was found in a study of cytomegalovirus exposure and HLA in healthy donors. Study results and limitations: Highly shared variants forming one cluster were likely a sequencing artifact. Overall, under 200 TCR beta chains were annotated as cytomegalovirus-associated. In an earlier analysis, about 87% or about 30%: the productive usage of most TCR beta V segments.

Details on this clone: Its specificity is not known.

The PCR ran on 60 Vbeta and 13 Jbeta primers. Assay used: immunoSEQ multiplex PCR; TCRdb lists only in-frame clones, some missing. This table has approximately 190,000 clones, about nine tenths appearing once. Per the germline V gene, CDR1 is MDHEN and CDR2 is SYDVKM. There are 16 residues in the CDR3. V shed 5 bases, J shed 2 bases, and the junction held 5 bases outside the gene matches. This receptor was taken from a boy between 2 and 10 years old in good health and CMV-seronegative. The sample comprised PBMCs. The chain uses TRBV28 and TRBJ2-1; 11 bases fit TRBD1. CDR3 DNA: TGTGCCAGCAGTCCCAGGACAGGGGGCGCCTACAATGAGCAGTTCTTC. It specifies CASSPRTGGAYNEQFF.